The entry below describes one T cell receptor (beta chain). This CDR3 has 15 amino acids. CDR1 is SGHTA, CDR2 FQGNSA, per germline. Trimming removed 5 bases from V and 1 base from J; junction bases left unmatched: 4. Profiling relied on immunoSEQ multiplex PCR, and the TCRdb table lists in-frame clones only, not all of them. The sample lists over 200,000 clones, approximately 89% occurring once. This sample stems from a study of blood T cell repertoires in COVID-19. In the study overall: COVID-19 samples from acute and convalescent phases originated in the United States, Italy and Spain.

Those who participated ranged in age from roughly 18 to 90 years and resided in 20 to 30 US areas. Sequences were obtained from PBMCs or T cells enriched from blood (not recorded which). The chain links TRBV7-2 to TRBJ1-3, with 8 bases fitting TRBD1. The source is a woman aged 25 to 45 who had been exposed to COVID-19. CDR3 loop: CASSIRGQSGNTIYF. CDR3 DNA: TGTGCCAGCAGCATCAGGGGGCAATCTGGAAACACCATATATTTT. The variable domain in full, completed from reference TRBV7-2 and TRBJ1-3, reads GAGVSQSPSNKVTEKGKDVELRCDPISGHTALYWYRQSLGQGLEFLIYFQGNSAPDKSGLPSDRFSAERTGGSVSTLTIQRTQQEDSAVYLCASSIRGQSGNTIYFGEGSWLTVV.